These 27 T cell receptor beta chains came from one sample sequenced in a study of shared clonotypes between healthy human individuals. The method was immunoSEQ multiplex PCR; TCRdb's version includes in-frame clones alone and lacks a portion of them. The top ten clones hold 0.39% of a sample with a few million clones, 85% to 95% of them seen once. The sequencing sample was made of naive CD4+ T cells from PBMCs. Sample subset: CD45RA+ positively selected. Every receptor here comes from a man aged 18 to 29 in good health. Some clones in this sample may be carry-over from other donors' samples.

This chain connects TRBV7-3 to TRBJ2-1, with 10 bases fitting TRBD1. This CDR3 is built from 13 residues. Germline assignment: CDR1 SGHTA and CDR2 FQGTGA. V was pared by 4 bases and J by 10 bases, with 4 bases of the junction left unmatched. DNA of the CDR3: TGTGCCAGCAGCTCGGACAGGGGGTACGAGCAGTTCTTC. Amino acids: CASSSDRGYEQFF. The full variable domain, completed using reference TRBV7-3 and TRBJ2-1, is GAGVSQTPSNKVTEKGKYVELRCDPISGHTALYWYRQSLGQGPEFLIYFQGTGAADDSGLPNDRFFAVRPEGSVSTLKIQRTERGDSAVYLCASSSDRGYEQFFGPGTRLTVL.

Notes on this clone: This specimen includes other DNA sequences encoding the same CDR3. In DNA, the CDR3 is TGTGCCAGCAGTTTATCTAGCTATGGCTACACCTTC. Its translation is CASSLSSYGYTF. The V and J genes are TRBV28 and TRBJ1-2; no definite D call. This CDR3 region has 12 residues. Trimming removed 1 base at V and 4 bases at J, with 4 bases between. Germline assignment: CDR1 MDHEN and CDR2 SYDVKM.

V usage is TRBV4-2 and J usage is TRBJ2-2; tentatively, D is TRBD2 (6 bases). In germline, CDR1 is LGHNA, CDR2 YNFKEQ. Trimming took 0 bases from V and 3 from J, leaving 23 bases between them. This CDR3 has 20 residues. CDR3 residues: CASSQDPRDPGESHTGELFF. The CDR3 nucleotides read TGTGCCAGCAGCCAAGATCCTCGGGACCCGGGAGAGAGCCACACCGGGGAGCTGTTTTTT.

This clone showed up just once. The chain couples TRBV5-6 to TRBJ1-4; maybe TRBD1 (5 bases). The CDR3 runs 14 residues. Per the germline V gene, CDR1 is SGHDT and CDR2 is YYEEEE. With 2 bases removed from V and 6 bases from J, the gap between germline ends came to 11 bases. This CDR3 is CASSFGARDEKLFF. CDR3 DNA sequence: TGTGCCAGCAGCTTCGGGGCAAGGGATGAAAAACTGTTTTTT.

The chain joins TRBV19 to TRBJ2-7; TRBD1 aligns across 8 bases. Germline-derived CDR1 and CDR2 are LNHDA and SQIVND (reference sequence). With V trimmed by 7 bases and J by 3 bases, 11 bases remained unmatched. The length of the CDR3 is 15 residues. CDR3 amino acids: CASKFSGGTNYEQYF. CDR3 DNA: TGTGCCAGTAAGTTTTCAGGGGGCACGAACTACGAGCAGTACTTC.

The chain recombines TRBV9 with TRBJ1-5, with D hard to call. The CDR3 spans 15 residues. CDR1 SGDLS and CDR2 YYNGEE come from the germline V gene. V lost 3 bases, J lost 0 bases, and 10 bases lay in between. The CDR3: CASSALPDSNQPQHF. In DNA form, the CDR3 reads TGTGCCAGCAGCGCCCTCCCGGATAGCAATCAGCCCCAGCATTTT.

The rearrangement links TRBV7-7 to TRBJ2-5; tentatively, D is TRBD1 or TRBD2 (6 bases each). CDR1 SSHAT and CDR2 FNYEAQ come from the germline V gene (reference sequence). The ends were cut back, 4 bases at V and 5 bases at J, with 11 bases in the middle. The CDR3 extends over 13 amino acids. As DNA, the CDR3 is TGTGCCAGCAGCTGGGGGGCGATGGAGACCCAGTACTTC. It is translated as CASSWGAMETQYF.

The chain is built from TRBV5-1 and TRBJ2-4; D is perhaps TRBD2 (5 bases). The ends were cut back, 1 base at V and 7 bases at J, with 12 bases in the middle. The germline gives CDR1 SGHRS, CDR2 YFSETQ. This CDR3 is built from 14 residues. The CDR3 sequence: CASSLSGVSNIQYF. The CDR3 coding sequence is TGCGCCAGCAGCTTGAGCGGCGTTAGCAACATTCAGTACTTC.

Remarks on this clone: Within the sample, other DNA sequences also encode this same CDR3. CDR3: CASRTRNTEAFF. The CDR3 nucleotides are TGTGCCAGCCGTACAAGGAACACTGAAGCTTTCTTT. The chain is built from TRBV6-5 and TRBJ1-1; D remains unclear. V gave up 8 bases and J gave up 1 base, with 8 bases separating them. The length of the CDR3 is 12 residues. Germline V gene sequence: CDR1 MNHEY, CDR2 SVGAGI.

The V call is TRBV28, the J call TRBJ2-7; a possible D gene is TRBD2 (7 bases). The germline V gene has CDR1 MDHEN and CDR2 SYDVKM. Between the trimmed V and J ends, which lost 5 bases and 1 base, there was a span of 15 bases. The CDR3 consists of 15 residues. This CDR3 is CASSRGGTVSYEQYF. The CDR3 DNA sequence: TGTGCCAGCAGTCGCGGGGGCACTGTTTCCTACGAGCAGTACTTC.

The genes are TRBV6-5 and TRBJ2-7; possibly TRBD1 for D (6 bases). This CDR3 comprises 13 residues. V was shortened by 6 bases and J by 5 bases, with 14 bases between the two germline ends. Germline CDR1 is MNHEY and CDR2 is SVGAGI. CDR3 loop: CASSPRGFDEQYF. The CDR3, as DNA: TGTGCCAGCAGCCCGAGGGGGTTCGACGAGCAGTACTTC.

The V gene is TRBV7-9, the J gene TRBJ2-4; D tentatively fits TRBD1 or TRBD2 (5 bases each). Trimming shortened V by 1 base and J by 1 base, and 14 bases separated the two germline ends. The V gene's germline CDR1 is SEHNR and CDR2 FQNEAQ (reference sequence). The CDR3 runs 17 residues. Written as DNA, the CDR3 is TGTGCCAGCAGCTTAGGGAGGCAGGGTATCGCCAAAAACATTCAGTACTTC. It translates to CASSLGRQGIAKNIQYF.

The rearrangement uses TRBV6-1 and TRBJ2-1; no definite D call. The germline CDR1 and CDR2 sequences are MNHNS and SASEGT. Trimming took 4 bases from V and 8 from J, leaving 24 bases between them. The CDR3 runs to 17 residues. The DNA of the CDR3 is TGTGCCAGCAGTGCCAACCTAGTGACGTCGGTACTCCATGAGCAGTTCTTC. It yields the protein CASSANLVTSVLHEQFF.

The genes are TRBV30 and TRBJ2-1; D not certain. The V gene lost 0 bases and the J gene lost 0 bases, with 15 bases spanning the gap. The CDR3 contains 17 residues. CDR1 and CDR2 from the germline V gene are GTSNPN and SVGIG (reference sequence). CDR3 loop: CAWSVRWGISSYNEQFF. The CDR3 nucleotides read TGTGCCTGGAGTGTACGATGGGGAATTAGCTCCTACAATGAGCAGTTCTTC.

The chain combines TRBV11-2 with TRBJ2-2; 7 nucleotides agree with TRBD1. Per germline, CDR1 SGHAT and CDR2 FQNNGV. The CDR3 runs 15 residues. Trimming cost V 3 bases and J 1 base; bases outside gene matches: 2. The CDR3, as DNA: TGTGCCAGCAGCTTGGGACAGCAGAACACCGGGGAGCTGTTTTTT. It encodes CASSLGQQNTGELFF.

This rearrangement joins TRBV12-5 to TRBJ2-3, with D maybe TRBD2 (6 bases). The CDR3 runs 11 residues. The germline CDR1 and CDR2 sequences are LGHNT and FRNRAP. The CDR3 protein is CASGRGDTQYF. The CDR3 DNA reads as TGTGCCTCTGGCCGGGGGGATACGCAGTATTTT.

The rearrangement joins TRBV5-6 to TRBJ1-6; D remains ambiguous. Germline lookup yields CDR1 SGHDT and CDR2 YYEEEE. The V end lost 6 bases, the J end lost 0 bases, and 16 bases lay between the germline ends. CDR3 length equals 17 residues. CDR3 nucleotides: TGTGCCAGCACCACGAGTGACCTGAGCTCCTATAATTCACCCCTCCACTTT. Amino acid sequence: CASTTSDLSSYNSPLHF. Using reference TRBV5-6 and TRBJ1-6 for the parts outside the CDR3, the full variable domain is DAGVTQSPTHLIKTRGQQVTLRCSPKSGHDTVSWYQQALGQGPQFIFQYYEEEERQRGNFPDRFSGHQFPNYSSELNVNALLLGDSALYLCASTTSDLSSYNSPLHFGNGTRLTVT.

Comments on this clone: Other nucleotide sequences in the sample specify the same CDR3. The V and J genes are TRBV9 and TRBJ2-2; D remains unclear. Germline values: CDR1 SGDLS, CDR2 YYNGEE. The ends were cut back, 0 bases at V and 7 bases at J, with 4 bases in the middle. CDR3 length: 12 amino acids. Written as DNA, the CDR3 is TGTGCCAGCAGCGTAGATAGCGGGGAGCTGTTTTTT. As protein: CASSVDSGELFF.

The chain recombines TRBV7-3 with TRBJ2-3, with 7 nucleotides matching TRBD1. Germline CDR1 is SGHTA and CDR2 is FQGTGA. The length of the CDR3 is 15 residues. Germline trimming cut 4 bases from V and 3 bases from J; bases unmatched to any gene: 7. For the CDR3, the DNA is TGTGCCAGCAGCTCCCGGACAGGACGGACAGATACGCAGTATTTT. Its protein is CASSSRTGRTDTQYF.

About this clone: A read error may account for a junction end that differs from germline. For the CDR3, the DNA is TGTGCCAGCCGGGCTGGAGTCCTATCATTC. As protein: CASRAGVLSF. J is TRBJ2-7 and V is TRBV2; D remains unclear. This CDR3 has 10 residues. The germline gives CDR1 SNHLY, CDR2 FYNNEI.

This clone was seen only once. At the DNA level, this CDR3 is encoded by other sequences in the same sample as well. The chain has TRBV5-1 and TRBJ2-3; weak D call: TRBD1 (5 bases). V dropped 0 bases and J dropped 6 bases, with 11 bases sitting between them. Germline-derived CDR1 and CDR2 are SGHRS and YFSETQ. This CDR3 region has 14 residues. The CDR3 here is CASSLAADTDTQYF. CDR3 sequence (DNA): TGCGCCAGCAGCTTGGCCGCGGACACCGATACGCAGTATTTT.

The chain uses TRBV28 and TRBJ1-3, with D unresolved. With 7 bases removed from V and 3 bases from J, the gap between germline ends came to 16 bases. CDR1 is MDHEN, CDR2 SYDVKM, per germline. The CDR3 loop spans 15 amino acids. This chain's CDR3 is CASTFPAVGGNTIYF. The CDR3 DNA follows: TGTGCCAGCACTTTTCCCGCCGTCGGTGGAAACACCATATATTTT.

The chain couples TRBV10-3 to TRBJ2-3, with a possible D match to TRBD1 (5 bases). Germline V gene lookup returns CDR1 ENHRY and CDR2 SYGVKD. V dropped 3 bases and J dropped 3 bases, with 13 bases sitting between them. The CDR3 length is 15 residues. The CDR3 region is CAISDRVDHTDTQYF. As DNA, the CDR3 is TGTGCCATCAGTGACAGGGTTGATCATACAGATACGCAGTATTTT.

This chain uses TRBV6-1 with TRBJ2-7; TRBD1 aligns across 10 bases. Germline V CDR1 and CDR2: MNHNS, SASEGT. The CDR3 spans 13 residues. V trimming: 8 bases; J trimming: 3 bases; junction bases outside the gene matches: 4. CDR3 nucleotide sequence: TGTGCCAGCGACCGGACAGGGGGCTACGAGCAGTACTTC. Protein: CASDRTGGYEQYF.

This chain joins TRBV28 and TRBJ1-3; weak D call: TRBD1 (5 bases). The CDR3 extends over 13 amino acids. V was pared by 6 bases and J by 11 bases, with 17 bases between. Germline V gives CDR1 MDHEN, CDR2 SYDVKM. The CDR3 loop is CASSHTPGPSIYF. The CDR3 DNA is TGTGCCAGCAGCCACACTCCGGGGCCCTCCATATATTTT.

The CDR3 DNA is TGCGCCAGCAGCGTTTGGACTAGCGGGTCCTACAATGAGCAGTTCTTC. Residues: CASSVWTSGSYNEQFF. V and J are TRBV5-1 and TRBJ2-1, with TRBD2 matching over 11 bases. Per germline, CDR1 SGHRS and CDR2 YFSETQ. V lost 4 bases and J lost 1; bases outside the gene matches: 4. The CDR3 sequence is 16 residues long.

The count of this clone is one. CDR3 loop: CASSIWTSGSSYNEQFF. In DNA, the CDR3 is TGTGCCAGCAGCATCTGGACTAGCGGGAGCTCCTACAATGAGCAGTTCTTC. This chain uses TRBV9 with TRBJ2-1, with 13 bases matching TRBD2. Per the germline V gene, CDR1 is SGDLS and CDR2 is YYNGEE. This CDR3 has 17 residues. The V and J ends lost 4 bases and 0 bases, in that order; junction bases with no gene match: 4.